These 29 T cell receptor beta chains were sequenced from one sample in a study of blood T cell repertoires in COVID-19. The protocol was immunoSEQ multiplex PCR, while the TCRdb copy is restricted to in-frame clones and leaves out a portion. The sample comprises 150,000 to 200,000 clones, approximately 90% of which are singletons, and 0.77% rests with the top ten. Sequenced sample: PBMCs or T cells enriched from blood (not recorded which). The receptors were sampled from a woman aged 18 to 35 who had recovered from COVID-19.

This clone came up once. The V call is TRBV7-8, the J call TRBJ2-1; D is perhaps TRBD2 (5 bases). Trimming took off 6 bases at V and 6 bases at J, with 12 bases between the two ends. Germline V gene sequence: CDR1 SGHVS, CDR2 FQNEAQ. This CDR3 contains 13 residues. CDR3 coding DNA: TGTGCCAGCAGTTCCTGGGAGTTCAATGAGCAGTTCTTC. Its translation: CASSSWEFNEQFF.

The chain links TRBV14 to TRBJ1-1; 8 nucleotides line up with TRBD1. The germline V gene has CDR1 SGHDN and CDR2 FVKESK. The J segment lost 10 bases and the V segment lost 3 bases, leaving 4 bases of the junction unmatched. This CDR3 is 12 amino acids long. CDR3 bases: TGTGCCAGCAGCCAGACAGGGGTGGGAGCTTTCTTT. Its protein is CASSQTGVGAFF.

V usage is TRBV30 and J usage is TRBJ1-4, with a possible D match to TRBD1 (6 bases). CDR3 length equals 13 residues. Germline CDR1 GTSNPN, CDR2 SVGIG (reference sequence). The CDR3 spells CAHGRGGMEKLFF. In nucleotides, the CDR3 is TGTGCGCACGGCCGAGGGGGAATGGAAAAACTGTTTTTT. Complete variable domain (other parts from reference TRBV30 and TRBJ1-4): SQTIHQWPATLVQPVGSPLSLECTVEGTSNPNLYWYRQAAGRGLQLLFYSVGIGQISSEVPQNLSASRPQDRQFILSSKKLLLSDSGFYLCAHGRGGMEKLFFGSGTQLSVL.

This chain links TRBV28 with TRBJ1-4; D gene uncertain. With 3 bases removed from V and 0 bases from J, the gap between germline ends came to 8 bases. The CDR3 runs to 15 residues. The germline gives CDR1 MDHEN, CDR2 SYDVKM. CDR3 sequence: CASSFEAATNEKLFF. The CDR3 DNA reads TGTGCCAGCAGTTTCGAGGCTGCAACTAATGAAAAACTGTTTTTT.

V is TRBV18 and J is TRBJ2-7; TRBD2 matches 10 bases. The CDR3 is 15 amino acids. Germline assignment: CDR1 KGHSH and CDR2 LQKENI. V shed 6 bases, J shed 4 bases, and the junction held 9 bases outside the gene matches. The CDR3 sequence: CASSPGTSVIYEQYF. The DNA of the CDR3 is TGTGCCAGCTCTCCTGGGACTAGCGTGATTTACGAGCAGTACTTC.

The chain carries TRBV11-2 and TRBJ2-6; TRBD2 might be the D (5 bases). Between the trimmed V and J ends, which lost 1 base and 10 bases, there was a span of 26 bases. The length of the CDR3 is 19 residues. The germline V gene encodes CDR1 SGHAT and CDR2 FQNNGV. CDR3 loop: CASSLGGLLTLPKGNVLTF. The CDR3 bases are TGTGCCAGCAGCTTAGGAGGACTGCTGACTCTTCCGAAAGGAAACGTCCTGACTTTC.

The chain links TRBV6-1 to TRBJ1-5; D is undetermined. The CDR3 sequence is 15 residues long. The V gene lost 3 bases and the J gene lost 3 bases, with 12 bases spanning the gap. The germline CDR1 and CDR2 sequences are MNHNS and SASEGT. CDR3 nucleotide sequence: TGTGCCAGCAGTGATATCGACACGTCCAATCAGCCCCAGCATTTT. Translating it yields CASSDIDTSNQPQHF.

The chain carries TRBV5-4 and TRBJ1-3, with D perhaps TRBD1 (5 bases). This CDR3 has 12 residues. The ends were cut back, 0 bases at V and 7 bases at J, with 5 bases in the middle. Germline V CDR1 and CDR2: SGHNT, YYREEE (reference sequence). CDR3 sequence: CASSLDRNTIYF. The CDR3 DNA sequence: TGTGCCAGCAGCTTGGACAGGAACACCATATATTTT.

V gene TRBV19 combines with J gene TRBJ2-7, with D perhaps TRBD2 (6 bases). The CDR3 runs to 14 residues. Germline CDR1 and CDR2: LNHDA and SQIVND (reference sequence). V lost 4 bases to trimming and J lost 0 bases, with 10 bases between them. The CDR3 coding sequence is TGTGCCAGTAGTAGATTCGGGGGCTCCTACGAGCAGTACTTC. Its translation: CASSRFGGSYEQYF.

This clone was counted a single time. The chain recombines TRBV5-8 with TRBJ2-1, with TRBD1 identical over 9 bases. The CDR3 contains 15 residues. Germline V gene sequence: CDR1 SGHTS, CDR2 YDEGEE. V was clipped by 0 bases and J by 4 bases; unmatched bases: 2. CDR3 nucleotide sequence: TGTGCCAGCAGCTTGGGGGACAGGGCTTACAATGAGCAGTTCTTC. This gives the protein CASSLGDRAYNEQFF.

J is TRBJ2-5 and V is TRBV29-1; D is uncertain. The CDR3 loop spans 12 amino acids. The germline V gene has CDR1 SQVTM and CDR2 ANQGSEA. V gave up 7 bases and J gave up 5 bases, with 14 bases separating them. The CDR3 nucleotides read TGCAGCGCTACCTGGCCGATGGAGACCCAGTACTTC. This gives the protein CSATWPMETQYF.

The V and J genes are TRBV28 and TRBJ1-4; D is perhaps TRBD1 (5 bases). CDR1 and CDR2 (germline): MDHEN, SYDVKM. The ends were cut back, 4 bases at V and 8 bases at J, with 11 bases in the middle. CDR3 length: 13 residues. The CDR3 reads CASSWWAGEKLFF. CDR3 bases: TGTGCCAGCAGTTGGTGGGCAGGGGAAAAACTGTTTTTT.

V and J are TRBV7-2 and TRBJ1-5, with 9 bases lining up with TRBD1. Losses at the gene ends were 5 bases for V and 5 bases for J; bases not matched to a gene: 7. CDR3 length: 15 residues. Germline CDR1 reads SGHTA; CDR2 reads FQGNSA. DNA of the CDR3: TGTGCCAGCAGCCCACAGGGGGCCTTACATCAGCCCCAGCATTTT. Residues: CASSPQGALHQPQHF.

This chain links TRBV28 with TRBJ2-4, with D perhaps TRBD1 (6 bases). Trimming stripped 10 bases from V and 3 bases from J, with 19 bases between. This CDR3 has 15 amino acids. Germline loops: CDR1 MDHEN, CDR2 SYDVKM. The CDR3 bases are TGTGCCATTCCCTCAATTGGGGGCATCAAAAACATTCAGTACTTC. Its protein product is CAIPSIGGIKNIQYF.

The J gene is TRBJ1-2, the V gene TRBV21-1. TRBV21-1 is labeled a pseudogene. The CDR3 has 14 amino acids. For the CDR3, the DNA is TGTGCCAGCAGCAAAGTGGGGGGGGCAGATGGCTACACCTTC. Protein product: CASSKVGGADGYTF.

This chain joins TRBV10-3 and TRBJ2-7; a weak D match, TRBD2 (5 bases). Germline values: CDR1 ENHRY, CDR2 SYGVKD. Trimming pared 4 bases from V and 5 bases from J, leaving 12 bases between. The CDR3 loop spans 13 amino acids. The CDR3 region is CAISGERGDEQYF. CDR3 in DNA: TGTGCCATCAGTGGGGAGCGTGGGGACGAGCAGTACTTC.

This clone came up a few times. V gene TRBV5-1 combines with J gene TRBJ1-2; 7 bases match TRBD1. The germline V gene has CDR1 SGHRS and CDR2 YFSETQ. J lost 0 bases, V lost 4 bases, and 9 bases had no gene match. This CDR3 has 16 residues. CDR3 loop: CASSPATGRANYGYTF. Here the CDR3 DNA reads TGCGCCAGCAGCCCGGCGACAGGGCGGGCTAACTATGGCTACACCTTC.

This sequence joins TRBV18 and TRBJ2-1; D uncertain. The germline V gene has CDR1 KGHSH and CDR2 LQKENI. The CDR3 totals 14 residues. V was pared by 1 base and J by 6 bases, with 10 bases between. The CDR3 spells CASSPHEAANEQFF. CDR3 DNA: TGTGCCAGCTCACCACACGAGGCAGCCAATGAGCAGTTCTTC.

The chain recombines TRBV19 with TRBJ1-1, with D hard to call. In germline, CDR1 is LNHDA, CDR2 SQIVND (reference sequence). The CDR3 sequence is 14 residues long. V lost 3 bases, J lost 7 bases, and 15 bases lay in between. The CDR3 sequence is CASSIGPSLNEAFF. The CDR3 DNA follows: TGTGCCAGTAGTATCGGTCCCTCATTGAATGAAGCTTTCTTT.

The chain links TRBV4-1 to TRBJ1-4; 11 bases map to TRBD1. V was clipped by 4 bases and J by 6 bases; unmatched bases: 4. The CDR3 totals 15 residues. From germline, CDR1 is MGHRA and CDR2 YSYEKL. This CDR3 reads CASSPGGQGDEKLFF. In nucleotides, the CDR3 is TGCGCCAGCAGCCCTGGGGGACAGGGGGATGAAAAACTGTTTTTT.

V gene TRBV28 combines with J gene TRBJ2-5, with 11 positions matching TRBD1. Trimming took 3 bases from V and 5 from J; bases not matched to a gene: 8. The CDR3 has 16 residues. Germline lookup yields CDR1 MDHEN and CDR2 SYDVKM. In nucleotides, the CDR3 is TGTGCCAGCAGTTTGACGGACAGGGGGCGCCTGGAGACCCAGTACTTC. Translating it yields CASSLTDRGRLETQYF.

The J gene is TRBJ2-5, the V gene TRBV6-6; the match to TRBD1 covers 9 bases. CDR3 size: 13 residues. Trimming cost V 4 bases and J 7 bases; bases outside gene matches: 4. Germline V CDR1 and CDR2: MNHNY, SVGAGI (reference sequence). The CDR3 DNA reads TGTGCCAGCAGTTTGGACAGGGGACGGACCCAGTACTTC. It codes for CASSLDRGRTQYF.

This chain links TRBV2 with TRBJ2-7, with 8 bases fitting TRBD1. The CDR3 has 15 amino acids. Germline CDR1 and CDR2: SNHLY and FYNNEI. With V trimmed by 2 bases and J by 3 bases, 6 bases remained unmatched. CDR3 in DNA: TGTGCCAGCAGTGAAACCCAGGGGGCTAGCTACGAGCAGTACTTC. Translating gives CASSETQGASYEQYF.

The rearrangement joins TRBV27 to TRBJ1-2; 11 bases align to TRBD1. The CDR3 loop spans 15 amino acids. Germline CDR1 and CDR2: MNHEY and SMNVEV (reference sequence). The trim removed 4 bases at V and 0 bases at J, leaving 1 base unmatched. DNA of the CDR3: TGTGCCAGCAGTTCGGGACAGGGGGCTAACTATGGCTACACCTTC. This translates into CASSSGQGANYGYTF.

This clone was counted a single time. V usage is TRBV29-1 and J usage is TRBJ1-2, with D maybe TRBD1 (5 bases). Trimming shortened V by 4 bases and J by 6 bases, and 15 bases separated the two germline ends. In germline, CDR1 is SQVTM, CDR2 ANQGSEA. CDR3 length equals 13 residues. The CDR3 reads CSVGEREGNGYTF. CDR3 nucleotide sequence: TGCAGCGTTGGGGAGAGGGAGGGGAATGGCTACACCTTC.

V gene TRBV27 combines with J gene TRBJ1-2; 7 bases are a match to TRBD1. V was pared by 7 bases and J by 5 bases, with 10 bases of the junction left unmatched. This CDR3 contains 14 residues. Germline V gives CDR1 MNHEY, CDR2 SMNVEV (reference sequence). CDR3 loop: CASKTGTEFYGYTF. In DNA, the CDR3 is TGTGCCAGCAAGACCGGGACAGAGTTTTATGGCTACACCTTC.

The chain uses TRBV2 and TRBJ2-7; 11 bases match TRBD2. Unmatched junction bases numbered 5, after V lost 8 bases and J lost 2 bases. Germline V lookup: CDR1 SNHLY, CDR2 FYNNEI. This CDR3 has 14 amino acids. CDR3 in amino acids: CASLAGGGTYEQYF. CDR3 sequence (DNA): TGTGCCAGCTTAGCGGGAGGGGGTACCTACGAGCAGTACTTC.

The V gene is TRBV19, the J gene TRBJ2-1; 14 nucleotides agree with TRBD2. Germline CDR1 LNHDA, CDR2 SQIVND (reference sequence). This CDR3 spans 17 amino acids. Trimming cost V 3 bases and J 5 bases; bases outside gene matches: 6. DNA for the CDR3: TGTGCCAGTAGTATTCGGACTAGCGGGAGGATCCACAATGAGCAGTTCTTC. Protein sequence: CASSIRTSGRIHNEQFF. Full variable domain (outside the CDR3, taken from reference TRBV19 and TRBJ2-1): DGGITQSPKYLFRKEGQNVTLSCEQNLNHDAMYWYRQDPGQGLRLIYYSQIVNDFQKGDIAEGYSVSREKKESFPLTVTSAQKNPTAFYLCASSIRTSGRIHNEQFFGPGTRLTVL.

The chain couples TRBV6-5 to TRBJ1-2; no firm D call. The V gene lost 7 bases and the J gene lost 1 base, with 16 bases spanning the gap. CDR3 length: 15 residues. CDR1 and CDR2 (germline): MNHEY, SVGAGI. CDR3 bases: TGTGCCAGCACCACCACCGAGAGGGTTAACTATGGCTACACCTTC. Amino acids: CASTTTERVNYGYTF.